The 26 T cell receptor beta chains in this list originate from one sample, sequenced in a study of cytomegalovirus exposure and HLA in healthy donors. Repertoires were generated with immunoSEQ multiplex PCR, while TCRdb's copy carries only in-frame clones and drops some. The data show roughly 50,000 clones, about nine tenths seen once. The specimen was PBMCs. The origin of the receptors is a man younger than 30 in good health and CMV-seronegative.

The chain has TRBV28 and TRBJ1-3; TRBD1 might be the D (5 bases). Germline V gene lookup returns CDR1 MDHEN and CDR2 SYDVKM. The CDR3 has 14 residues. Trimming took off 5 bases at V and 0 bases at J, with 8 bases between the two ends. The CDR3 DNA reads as TGTGCCAGCAGTAGGGGCTCCTCTGGAAACACCATATATTTT. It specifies CASSRGSSGNTIYF.

CDR3 amino acids: CATGQGGADTQYF. CDR3 nucleotides: TGTGCCACAGGACAGGGAGGAGCAGATACGCAGTATTTT. This sequence joins TRBV2 and TRBJ2-3; 8 nucleotides match TRBD1. In germline, CDR1 is SNHLY, CDR2 FYNNEI. The length of the CDR3 is 13 residues. The trim removed 10 bases at V and 4 bases at J, leaving 7 bases unmatched.

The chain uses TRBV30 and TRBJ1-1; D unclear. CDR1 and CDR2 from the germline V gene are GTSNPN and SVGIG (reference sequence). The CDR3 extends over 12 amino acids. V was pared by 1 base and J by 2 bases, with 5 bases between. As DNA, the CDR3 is TGTGCCTGGAGTGACAGTAACACTGAAGCTTTCTTT. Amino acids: CAWSDSNTEAFF.

CDR3 protein: CASMAKGSGDEQFF. The CDR3 coding sequence is TGCGCCAGCATGGCGAAGGGGTCGGGGGATGAGCAGTTCTTC. This chain joins TRBV5-1 and TRBJ2-1, with TRBD2 as a possible D gene (6 bases). CDR3 length: 14 amino acids. The germline V and J ends were trimmed by 6 bases and 8 bases, with 18 bases remaining between them. CDR1 is SGHRS and CDR2 is YFSETQ in the germline V gene. The whole variable domain, remainder taken from reference TRBV5-1 and TRBJ2-1, is KAGVTQTPRYLIKTRGQQVTLSCSPISGHRSVSWYQQTPGQGLQFLFEYFSETQRNKGNFPGRFSGRQFSNSRSEMNVSTLELGDSALYLCASMAKGSGDEQFFGPGTRLTVL.

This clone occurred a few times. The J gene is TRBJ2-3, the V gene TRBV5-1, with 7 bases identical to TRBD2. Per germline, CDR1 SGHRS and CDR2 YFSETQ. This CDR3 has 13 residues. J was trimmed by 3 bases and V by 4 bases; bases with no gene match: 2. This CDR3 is CASSVSGTDTQYF. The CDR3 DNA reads TGCGCCAGCAGCGTTAGCGGGACAGATACGCAGTATTTT.

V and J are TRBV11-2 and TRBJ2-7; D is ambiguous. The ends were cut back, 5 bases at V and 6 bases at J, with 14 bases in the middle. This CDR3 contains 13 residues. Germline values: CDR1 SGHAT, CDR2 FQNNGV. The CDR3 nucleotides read TGTGCCAGCAGCCCCCTACTTACGGTCGAGCAGTACTTC. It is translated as CASSPLLTVEQYF.

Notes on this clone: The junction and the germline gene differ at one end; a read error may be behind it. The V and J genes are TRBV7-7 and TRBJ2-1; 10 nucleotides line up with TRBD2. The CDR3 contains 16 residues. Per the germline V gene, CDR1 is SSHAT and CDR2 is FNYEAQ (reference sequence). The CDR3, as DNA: TGTGCTAGCAGCGAGCAAGCGGGAGGGACCGTGAATGAGCAGTTCTTC. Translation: CASSEQAGGTVNEQFF.

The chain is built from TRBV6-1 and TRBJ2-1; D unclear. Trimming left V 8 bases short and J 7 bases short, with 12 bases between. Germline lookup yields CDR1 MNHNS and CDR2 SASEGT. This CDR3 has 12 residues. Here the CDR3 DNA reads TGTGCCAGCCGCGATTGGGCGAATGAGCAGTTCTTC. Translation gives CASRDWANEQFF.

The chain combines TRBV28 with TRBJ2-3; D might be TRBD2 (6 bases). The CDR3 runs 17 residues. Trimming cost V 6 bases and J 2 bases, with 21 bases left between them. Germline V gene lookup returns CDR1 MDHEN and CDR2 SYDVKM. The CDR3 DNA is TGTGCCAGCAGCTATCGCGGCGGCGGGACGTTCACAGATACGCAGTATTTT. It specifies CASSYRGGGTFTDTQYF.

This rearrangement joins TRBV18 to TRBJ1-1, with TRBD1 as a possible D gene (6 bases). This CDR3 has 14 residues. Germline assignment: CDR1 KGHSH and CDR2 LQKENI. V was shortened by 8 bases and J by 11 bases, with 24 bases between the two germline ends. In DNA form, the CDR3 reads TGTGCCAGCACGAAACCCGCAGGGGTCGGGGAGGCTTTCTTT. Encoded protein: CASTKPAGVGEAFF.

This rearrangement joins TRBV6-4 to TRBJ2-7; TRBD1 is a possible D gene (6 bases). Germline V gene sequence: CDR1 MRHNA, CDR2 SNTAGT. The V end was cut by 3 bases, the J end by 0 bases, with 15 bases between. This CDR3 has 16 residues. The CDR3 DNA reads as TGTGCCAGCAGTGAAGTTTCGGGGACACACTCCTACGAGCAGTACTTC. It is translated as CASSEVSGTHSYEQYF.

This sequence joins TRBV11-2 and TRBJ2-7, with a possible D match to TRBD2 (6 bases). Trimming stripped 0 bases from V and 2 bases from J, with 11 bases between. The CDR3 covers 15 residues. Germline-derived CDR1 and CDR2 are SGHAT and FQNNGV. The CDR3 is CASSLDPPGAYEQYF. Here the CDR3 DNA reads TGTGCCAGCAGCTTAGATCCCCCGGGGGCCTACGAGCAGTACTTC. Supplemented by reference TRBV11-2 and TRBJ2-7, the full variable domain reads EAGVAQSPRYKIIEKRQSVAFWCNPISGHATLYWYQQILGQGPKLLIQFQNNGVVDDSQLPKDRFSAERLKGVDSTLKIQPAKLEDSAVYLCASSLDPPGAYEQYFGPGTRLTVT.

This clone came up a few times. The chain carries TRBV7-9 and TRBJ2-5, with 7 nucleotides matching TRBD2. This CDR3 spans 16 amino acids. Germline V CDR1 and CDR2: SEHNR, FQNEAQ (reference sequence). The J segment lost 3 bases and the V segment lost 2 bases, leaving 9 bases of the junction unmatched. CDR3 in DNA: TGTGCCAGCAGCTTATTGCTGGGGACTACCAAAGAGACCCAGTACTTC. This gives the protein CASSLLLGTTKETQYF.

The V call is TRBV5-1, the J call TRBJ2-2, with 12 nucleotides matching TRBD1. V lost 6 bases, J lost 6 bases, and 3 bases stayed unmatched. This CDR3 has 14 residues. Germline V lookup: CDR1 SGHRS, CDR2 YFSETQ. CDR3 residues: CASKGQGAAGELFF. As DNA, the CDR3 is TGCGCCAGCAAGGGACAGGGGGCGGCCGGGGAGCTGTTTTTT.

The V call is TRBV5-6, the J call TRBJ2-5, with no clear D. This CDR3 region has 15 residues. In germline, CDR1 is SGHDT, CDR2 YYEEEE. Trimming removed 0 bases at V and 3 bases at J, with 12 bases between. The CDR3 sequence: CASSLDGLVKETQYF. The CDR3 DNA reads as TGTGCCAGCAGCTTGGATGGCCTTGTGAAAGAGACCCAGTACTTC.

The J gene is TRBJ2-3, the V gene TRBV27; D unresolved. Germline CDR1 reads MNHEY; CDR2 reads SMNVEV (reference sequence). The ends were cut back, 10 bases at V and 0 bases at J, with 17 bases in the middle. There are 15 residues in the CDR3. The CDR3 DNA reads TGTGCCACGTCGACTTATTCCTCTAGCACAGATACGCAGTATTTT. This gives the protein CATSTYSSSTDTQYF.

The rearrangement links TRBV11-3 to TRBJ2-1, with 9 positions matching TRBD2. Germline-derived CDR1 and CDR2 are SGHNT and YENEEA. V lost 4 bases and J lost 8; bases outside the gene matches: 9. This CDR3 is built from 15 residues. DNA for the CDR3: TGTGCCAGCAGCTCGTCAGGGCTAGCGGGACATGAGCAGTTCTTC. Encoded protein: CASSSSGLAGHEQFF. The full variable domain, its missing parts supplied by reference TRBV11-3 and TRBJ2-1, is EAGVVQSPRYKIIEKKQPVAFWCNPISGHNTLYWYLQNLGQGPELLIRYENEEAVDDSQLPKDRFSAERLKGVDSTLKIQPAELGDSAVYLCASSSSGLAGHEQFFGPGTRLTVL.

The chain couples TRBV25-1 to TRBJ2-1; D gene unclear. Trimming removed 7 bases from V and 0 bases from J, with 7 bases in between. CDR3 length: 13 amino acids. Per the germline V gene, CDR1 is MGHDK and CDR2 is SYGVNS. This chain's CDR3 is CASKLSSYNEQFF. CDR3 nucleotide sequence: TGTGCCAGCAAACTTAGCTCCTACAATGAGCAGTTCTTC.

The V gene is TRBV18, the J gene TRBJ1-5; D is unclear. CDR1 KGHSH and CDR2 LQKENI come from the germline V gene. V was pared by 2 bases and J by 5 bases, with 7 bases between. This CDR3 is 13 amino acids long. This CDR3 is CASSPVGDQPQHF. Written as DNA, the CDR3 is TGTGCCAGCTCACCAGTCGGAGATCAGCCCCAGCATTTT.

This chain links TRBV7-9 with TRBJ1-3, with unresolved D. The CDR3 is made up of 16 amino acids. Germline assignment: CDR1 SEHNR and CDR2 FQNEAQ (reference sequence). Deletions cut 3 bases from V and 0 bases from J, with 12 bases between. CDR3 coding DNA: TGTGCCAGCAGCTTGACTCGTGATAGCTCTGGAAACACCATATATTTT. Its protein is CASSLTRDSSGNTIYF. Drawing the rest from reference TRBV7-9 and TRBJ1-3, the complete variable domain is DTGVSQNPRHKITKRGQNVTFRCDPISEHNRLYWYRQTLGQGPEFLTYFQNEAQLEKSRLLSDRFSAERPKGSFSTLEIQRTEQGDSAMYLCASSLTRDSSGNTIYFGEGSWLTVV.

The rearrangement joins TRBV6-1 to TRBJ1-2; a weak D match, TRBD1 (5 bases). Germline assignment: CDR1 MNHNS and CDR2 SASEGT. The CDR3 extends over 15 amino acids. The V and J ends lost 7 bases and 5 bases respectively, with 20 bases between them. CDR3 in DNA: TGTGCCAGCACCACGCGGGAGGGACTGGGATATGGCTACACCTTC. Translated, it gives CASTTREGLGYGYTF.

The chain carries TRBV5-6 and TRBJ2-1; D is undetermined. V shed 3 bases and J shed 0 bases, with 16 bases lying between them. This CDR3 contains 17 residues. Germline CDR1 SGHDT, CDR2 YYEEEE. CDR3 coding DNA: TGTGCCAGCAGCTCCGCCGTGTCCTTTAGCTCCTACAATGAGCAGTTCTTC. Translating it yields CASSSAVSFSSYNEQFF.

The DNA of the CDR3 is TGTGCCAGCAGCCGACTAGCGGGAGCAGAGACCCAGTACTTC. This codes for CASSRLAGAETQYF. The chain has TRBV6-5 and TRBJ2-5; 12 bases fit TRBD2. The CDR3 spans 14 residues. With 6 bases clipped from V and 4 bases from J, the junction kept 3 bases outside the gene matches. The V gene's germline CDR1 is MNHEY and CDR2 SVGAGI.

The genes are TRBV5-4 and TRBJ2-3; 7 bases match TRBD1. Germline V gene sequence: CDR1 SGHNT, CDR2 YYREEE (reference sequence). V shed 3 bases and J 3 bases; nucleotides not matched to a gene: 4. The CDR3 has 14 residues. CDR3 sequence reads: CASSSGQVTDTQYF. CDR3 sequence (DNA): TGTGCCAGCAGCTCCGGACAGGTGACAGATACGCAGTATTTT. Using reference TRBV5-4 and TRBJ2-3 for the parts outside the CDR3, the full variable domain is ETGVTQSPTHLIKTRGQQVTLRCSSQSGHNTVSWYQQALGQGPQFIFQYYREEENGRGNFPPRFSGLQFPNYSSELNVNALELDDSALYLCASSSGQVTDTQYFGPGTRLTVL.

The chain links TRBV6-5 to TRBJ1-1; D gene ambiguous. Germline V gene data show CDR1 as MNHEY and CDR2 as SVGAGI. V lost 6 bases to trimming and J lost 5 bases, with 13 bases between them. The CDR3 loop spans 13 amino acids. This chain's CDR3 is CASSRYGVTEAFF. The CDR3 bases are TGTGCCAGCAGCCGTTACGGGGTTACTGAAGCTTTCTTT.

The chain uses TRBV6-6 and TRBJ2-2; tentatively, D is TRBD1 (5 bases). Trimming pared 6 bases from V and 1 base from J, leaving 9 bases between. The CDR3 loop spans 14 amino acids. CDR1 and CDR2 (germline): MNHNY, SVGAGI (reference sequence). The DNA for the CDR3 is TGTGCCAGCAGCCACCAGGGGAACACCGGGGAGCTGTTTTTT. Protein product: CASSHQGNTGELFF.